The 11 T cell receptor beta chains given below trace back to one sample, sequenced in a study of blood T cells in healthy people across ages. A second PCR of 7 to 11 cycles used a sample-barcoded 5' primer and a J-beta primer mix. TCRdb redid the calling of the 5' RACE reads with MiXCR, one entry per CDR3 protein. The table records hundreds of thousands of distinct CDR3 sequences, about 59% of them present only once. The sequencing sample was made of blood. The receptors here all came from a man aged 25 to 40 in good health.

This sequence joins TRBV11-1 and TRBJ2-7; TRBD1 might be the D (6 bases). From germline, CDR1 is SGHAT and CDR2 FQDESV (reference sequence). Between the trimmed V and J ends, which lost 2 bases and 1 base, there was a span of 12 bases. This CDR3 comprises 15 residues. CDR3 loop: CASSLPDSPSYEQYF. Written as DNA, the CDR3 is TGTGCCAGCAGCTTACCGGACAGCCCATCCTACGAGCAGTACTTC.

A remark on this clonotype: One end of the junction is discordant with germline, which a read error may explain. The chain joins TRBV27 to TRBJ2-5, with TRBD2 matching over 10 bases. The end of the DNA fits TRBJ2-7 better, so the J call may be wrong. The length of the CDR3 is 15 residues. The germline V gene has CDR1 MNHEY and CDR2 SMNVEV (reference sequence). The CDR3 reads CTSSTWTSGPYEQYF. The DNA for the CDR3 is TGTACCAGCAGTACATGGACTAGCGGACCCTACGAGCAGTACTTC.

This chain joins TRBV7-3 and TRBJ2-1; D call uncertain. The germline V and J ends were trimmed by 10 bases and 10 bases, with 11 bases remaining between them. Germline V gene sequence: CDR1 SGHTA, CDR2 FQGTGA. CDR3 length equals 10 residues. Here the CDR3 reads CATRRREQFF. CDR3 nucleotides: TGTGCCACCAGGAGACGGGAGCAGTTCTTC.

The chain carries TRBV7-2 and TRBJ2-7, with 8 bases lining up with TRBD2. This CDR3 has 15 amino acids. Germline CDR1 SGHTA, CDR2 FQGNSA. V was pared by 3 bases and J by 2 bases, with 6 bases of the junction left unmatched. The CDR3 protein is CASSFSLAGTYEQYF. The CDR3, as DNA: TGTGCCAGCAGCTTTTCGCTAGCGGGCACCTACGAGCAGTACTTC.

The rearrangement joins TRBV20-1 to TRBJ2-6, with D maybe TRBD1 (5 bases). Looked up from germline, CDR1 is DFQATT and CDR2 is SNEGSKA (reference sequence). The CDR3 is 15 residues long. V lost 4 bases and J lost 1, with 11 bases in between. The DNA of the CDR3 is TGCAGTGCTATTTCAGGGATTTCTGGGGCCAACGTCCTGACTTTC. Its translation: CSAISGISGANVLTF.

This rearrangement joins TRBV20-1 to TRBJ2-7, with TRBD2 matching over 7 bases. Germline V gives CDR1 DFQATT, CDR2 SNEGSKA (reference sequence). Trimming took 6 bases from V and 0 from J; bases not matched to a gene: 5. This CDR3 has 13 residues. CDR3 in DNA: TGCAGTGCGGGACTATCCCACTCCTACGAGCAGTACTTC. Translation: CSAGLSHSYEQYF.

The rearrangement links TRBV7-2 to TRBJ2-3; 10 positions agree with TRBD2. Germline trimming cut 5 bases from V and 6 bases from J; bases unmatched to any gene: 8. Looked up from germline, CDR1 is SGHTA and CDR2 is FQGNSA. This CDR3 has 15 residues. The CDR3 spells CASSPPSGGGDTQYF. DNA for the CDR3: TGTGCCAGCAGCCCCCCTAGCGGGGGCGGGGATACGCAGTATTTT. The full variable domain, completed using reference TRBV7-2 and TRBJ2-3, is GAGVSQSPSNKVTEKGKDVELRCDPISGHTALYWYRQSLGQGLEFLIYFQGNSAPDKSGLPSDRFSAERTGGSVSTLTIQRTQQEDSAVYLCASSPPSGGGDTQYFGPGTRLTVL.

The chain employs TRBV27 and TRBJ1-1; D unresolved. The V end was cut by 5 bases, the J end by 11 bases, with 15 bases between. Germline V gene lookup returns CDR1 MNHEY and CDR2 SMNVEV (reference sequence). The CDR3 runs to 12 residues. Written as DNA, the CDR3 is TGTGCCAGCAGTCAACCTGGCGGGAGGGCTTTCTTT. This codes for CASSQPGGRAFF.

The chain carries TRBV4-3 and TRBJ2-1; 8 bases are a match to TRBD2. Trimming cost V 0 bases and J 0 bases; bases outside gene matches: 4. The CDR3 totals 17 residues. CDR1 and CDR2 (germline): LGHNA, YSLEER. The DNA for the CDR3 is TGCGCCAGCAGCCAAGATCCGGGAGGGAGCTCCTACAATGAGCAGTTCTTC. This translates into CASSQDPGGSSYNEQFF.

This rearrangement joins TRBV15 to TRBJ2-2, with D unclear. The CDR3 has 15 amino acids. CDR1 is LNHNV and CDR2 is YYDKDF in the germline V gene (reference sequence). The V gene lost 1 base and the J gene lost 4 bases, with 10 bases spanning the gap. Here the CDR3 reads CATSRAPSGTGELFF. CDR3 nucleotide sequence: TGTGCCACCAGCAGAGCCCCCAGTGGCACCGGGGAGCTGTTTTTT.

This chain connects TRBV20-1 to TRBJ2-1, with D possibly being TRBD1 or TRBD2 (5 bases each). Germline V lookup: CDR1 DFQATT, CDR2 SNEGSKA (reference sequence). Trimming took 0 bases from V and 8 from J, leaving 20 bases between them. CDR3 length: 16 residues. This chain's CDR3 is CSARDPTQGEPYEQFF. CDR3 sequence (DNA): TGCAGTGCTAGAGATCCGACCCAGGGAGAGCCATATGAGCAGTTCTTC.